Detailed here is one T cell receptor (beta chain). Germline V lookup: CDR1 SGHTA, CDR2 FQGNSA. V gave up 5 bases and J gave up 4 bases; unmatched junction bases: 7. The CDR3 is made up of 14 amino acids. The data were taken from a study of cytomegalovirus exposure and HLA in healthy donors. TCRdb's copy holds only in-frame clones and misses some; the assay was immunoSEQ multiplex PCR. The table records 120,000 or so clones, roughly 90% of them present only once. The chain couples TRBV7-2 to TRBJ2-7; 8 positions match TRBD1. The source is a woman aged 25 to 45 in good health and CMV-seropositive. The material sequenced was PBMCs. CDR3 nucleotide sequence: TGTGCCAGCAGCCCACGACAGGGGTTTTACGAGCAGTACTTC. Translation gives CASSPRQGFYEQYF.